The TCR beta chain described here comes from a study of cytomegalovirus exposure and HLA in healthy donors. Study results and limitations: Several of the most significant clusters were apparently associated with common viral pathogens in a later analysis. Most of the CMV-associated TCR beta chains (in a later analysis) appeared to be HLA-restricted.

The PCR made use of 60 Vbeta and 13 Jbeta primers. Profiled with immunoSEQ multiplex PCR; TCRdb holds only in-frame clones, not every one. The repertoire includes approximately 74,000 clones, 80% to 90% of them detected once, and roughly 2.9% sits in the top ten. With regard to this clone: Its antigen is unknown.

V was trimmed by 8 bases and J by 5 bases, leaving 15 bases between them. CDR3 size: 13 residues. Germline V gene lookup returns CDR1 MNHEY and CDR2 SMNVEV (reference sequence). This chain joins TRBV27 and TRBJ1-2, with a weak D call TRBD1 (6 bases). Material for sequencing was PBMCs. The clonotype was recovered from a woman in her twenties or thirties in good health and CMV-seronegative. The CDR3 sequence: CASGRRQAYGYTF. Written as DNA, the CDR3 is TGTGCCAGCGGACGTAGACAGGCTTATGGCTACACCTTC.